This TCR beta chain was recorded in a study of Tregs in tolerant kidney transplant recipients (dated by TCRdb to about 2019). Study-wide context: Related donors were used in the transplants with nonmyeloablative bone marrow transplantation, and mixed chimerism was transient in the human trials. Before combined kidney and bone marrow transplantation, this study identified donor-specific regulatory T cells using TCRbeta sequencing and then followed those same cells after transplant. What the study reported, not specific to this receptor: The study was limited by small patient numbers, and the findings need validation in larger populations and under other immunosuppression protocols. Expanding Tregs with activated donor B cells appeared to identify the most biologically relevant and donor-specific TCRbeta repertoire. For some patients, the PCR primers changed as time went on, which meant samples from those patients could not be compared with one another at the nucleotide level. In tolerant patients, donor-specific Tregs expanded more than Tregs overall, which suggests antigen-driven rather than nonspecific expansion. Biological reproducibility was not directly assessed, although technical replication error appeared to be minimal.

The meaning of the sample's time point label: blood sample drawn before combined kidney and bone marrow transplant. Thawed PBMCs were FACS-sorted into unstimulated Tregs (CD4+CD25+CD127-), CD4+ non-Tregs (CD4+CD25-), CD4 cells and CD8 cells. A few combined kidney and bone marrow transplant recipients from the ITN036ST trial were included as patients, and samples were available only from these trial subjects. Healthy control blood was processed to PBMCs with a Ficoll density gradient and then cryopreserved, whereas patient PBMCs were collected both before and after transplant. CDR1 SNHLY and CDR2 FYNNEI were looked up in the germline V gene. The V and J ends are trimmed by 5 bases and 2 bases, leaving 5 bases between them. From the cysteine up to the phenylalanine, the CDR3 has a length of 12 residues. Only CDR3 DNA remains: 36 bases, in frame from the first base. Turning to this clone: Its specific antigen is unknown. Per-base qualities were not stored, and no clone one base away is much larger.

For TCRbeta CDR3 sequencing, genomic DNA was extracted from sorted cells using the QIAGEN DNeasy Blood and Tissue Kit. Through immunoSEQ, high-throughput TCRbeta CDR3 sequencing was done commercially, including PCR amplification with internal controls and bias correction. Turning to the authors' computational methods: Unique productive TCRbeta sequences were defined by CDR3 nucleotide sequence when primers matched and otherwise by CDR3 amino acid sequence together with Vbeta and Jbeta genes. As a correction for sorting error, sequences shared between sorted populations at a frequency ratio of 2:1 or less were discarded, and the remaining shared sequences were assigned to the higher population. A sequence counted as donor-reactive if, in CFSE-low cells, the sequence had a frequency of at least 0.01% and was expanded at least 5-fold compared with unstimulated cells. Jensen-Shannon divergence calculated on the top 100 TCRbeta sequences ranked by frequency was used to measure repertoire divergence. For any sample with multiple sequencing runs, sorting error was corrected in each run separately before the runs were pooled. The clones in this table, taken by TCRdb from immuneACCESS, are in-frame only. Not every clone is retained; where verified, under half of the shortfall comes from an unresolved V gene, and the cause of the rest is unknown. V, J and clone size reflect that table, while D and trimming were determined from the DNA. The sample table lists over 60,000 clones, more than 95% of them with a count of one. Clones ranked in the top ten supply roughly 0.59% of the sample.

The input for sequencing was CD4+ T cells from blood, taken before the transplant. This clonotype was sampled from a human donor who received a combined kidney and bone marrow transplant. The sequence links TRBV2 to TRBJ2-3; a confident D gene designation cannot be given. The CDR3 protein: CASSLYTDTQYF. The sequenced DNA: TGTGCCAGCAGTTTATACACAGATACGCAGTATTTT.